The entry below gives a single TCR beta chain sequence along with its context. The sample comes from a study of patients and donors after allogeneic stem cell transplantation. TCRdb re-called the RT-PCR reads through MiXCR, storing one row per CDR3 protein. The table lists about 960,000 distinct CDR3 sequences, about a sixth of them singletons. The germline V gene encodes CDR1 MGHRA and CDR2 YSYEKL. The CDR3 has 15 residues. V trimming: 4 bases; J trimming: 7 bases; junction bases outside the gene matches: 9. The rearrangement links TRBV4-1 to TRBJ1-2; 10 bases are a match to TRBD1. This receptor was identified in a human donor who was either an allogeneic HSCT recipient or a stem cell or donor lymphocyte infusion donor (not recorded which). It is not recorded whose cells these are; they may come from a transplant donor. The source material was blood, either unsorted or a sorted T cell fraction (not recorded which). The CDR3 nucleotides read TGCGCCAGCAGCCCGCGACAGGGGGCGATCGGTGGCTACACCTTC. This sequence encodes CASSPRQGAIGGYTF.